The 6 T cell receptor beta chains below all came from one sample that was sequenced in a study of regulatory T cells in long-lasting Graves disease. The time point was: newly diagnosed GD, antithyroid drugs for less than 3 months. Scientists built the TCR library using RNA that was extracted from PBMCs. Both iRepertoire HTBI primers and Arm-PCR of CDR3 regions were used to build the TCR beta libraries. TCRdb fed the multiplex PCR reads into MiXCR, producing one record per CDR3 protein. The sample has a few hundred thousand distinct CDR3 sequences; roughly 15% are singletons. The same specimen was also included in a second study, on T cells in Graves' hyperthyroidism and ophthalmopathy.

Sequenced here: peripheral blood mononuclear cells (PBMCs), sampled at new diagnosis, from a patient treated with antithyroid drugs. The receptor set was obtained from a woman aged 45-59 years with Graves disease.

This clonotype was seen at least ten times. V usage is TRBV28 and J usage is TRBJ2-7; possibly TRBD1 for D (6 bases). CDR1 and CDR2 from the germline V gene are MDHEN and SYDVKM. Trimming removed 3 bases from V and 2 bases from J, with 11 bases in between. The CDR3 runs 14 residues. In DNA, the CDR3 is TGTGCCAGCAGTTTCCCAGGGGCCCCCTACGAGCAGTACTTC. Encoded protein: CASSFPGAPYEQYF.

A remark on this clonotype: Sequence at one end of the junction differs from germline and may be a read error. The rearrangement links TRBV7-9 to TRBJ1-1; maybe TRBD1 (6 bases). The germline V gene encodes CDR1 SEHNR and CDR2 FQNEAQ (reference sequence). CDR3 length: 16 residues. CDR3 nucleotides: TGTGCCAGCAGCTTAGCCACAGGGCCTACGGTCACTGAAGGTTTCTTT. This encodes CASSLATGPTVTEGFF.

This clonotype was observed many times. J is TRBJ2-3 and V is TRBV5-1; the D gene is possibly TRBD1 (5 bases). V gave up 1 base and J gave up 0 bases, with 12 bases separating them. The CDR3 consists of 16 residues. Germline V gives CDR1 SGHRS, CDR2 YFSETQ. CDR3 coding DNA: TGCGCCAGCAGCTTGCGGACACCCCATAGCACAGATACGCAGTATTTT. Translated, it gives CASSLRTPHSTDTQYF.

This clonotype appeared many times. The V call is TRBV7-3, the J call TRBJ2-1, with D perhaps given as TRBD1 or TRBD2 (6 bases each). V lost 2 bases to trimming and J lost 5 bases, with 10 bases between them. Germline V gene data show CDR1 as SGHTA and CDR2 as FQGTGA. The CDR3 consists of 14 residues. CDR3 amino acids: CASSLGGGDNEQFF. The CDR3 coding sequence is TGTGCCAGCAGCTTAGGGGGCGGGGACAATGAGCAGTTCTTC.

The chain carries TRBV27 and TRBJ2-7, with D maybe TRBD2 (5 bases). The CDR3 extends over 16 amino acids. V was cut by 5 bases and J by 2 bases, with 19 bases left in between. Germline lookup yields CDR1 MNHEY and CDR2 SMNVEV (reference sequence). The CDR3 nucleotides read TGTGCCAGCAGTCTGACCATTCGGGGAAGGACCTACGAGCAGTACTTC. Translation gives CASSLTIRGRTYEQYF.

For this clonotype: Since the CDR3 does not end with the conserved phenylalanine or tryptophan, this likely comes from a read error. The genes are TRBV27 and TRBJ1-2, with D hard to call. V was pared by 0 bases and J by 5 bases, with 7 bases between. CDR3 length: 13 residues. The germline gives CDR1 MNHEY, CDR2 SMNVEV (reference sequence). The CDR3 DNA sequence: TGTGCCAGCAGTTTATCCCCCCTATATGGCTACACCCTC. It codes for CASSLSPLYGYTL.